This paragraph reports one T cell receptor (beta chain). This clonotype has more than one count but fewer than ten. No antigen is known for it. No much larger clone exists at a distance of one base, and base qualities are not known. The method was 5' RACE. The sequencer listed for this sample is NextSeq 500. Unique molecular identifiers were attached to individual cDNA molecules in the TCR library protocol so that sequencing error and PCR bias could be corrected. TCR alpha and beta chains were both sequenced, and the abundances of alpha and beta sequences in each sample were closely correlated with each other. Per the original workflow: Decombinator V4 was used to perform V gene, J gene and CDR3 annotation of TCR sequences. Expanded TCRs were defined as changing significantly between any two time points under a Poisson model with p below 0.0001. TCR abundances were normalised to the total number of TCRs sequenced per sample and expressed as counts per million. MAIT TCRs were defined by TRAV1-2 paired with TRAJ12, TRAJ20 or TRAJ33, and iNKT TCRs by TRAV10 paired with TRAJ18. VDJdb, accessed 1 November 2021, was searched for CMV, EBV and SARS-CoV-2 annotated TCRs, excluding TCRs annotated for multiple antigens. Starting from the raw public reads, TCRdb applied fastp trimming at Q25, assembled clones with MiXCR and retained in-frame beta chains. When rows share a CDR3 protein, they turn into one entry using the most common DNA and genes. TCRdb's processing, not the study's, gives the V and J calls here. This sample lists about 63,000 distinct CDR3 sequences; 13% were detected once. Approximately 4.8% of the sample rests with the top ten.

This sample is drawn from a study of early T cells in non-severe SARS-CoV-2 infection (dated by TCRdb to the early 2020s). With regard to the full study: TCR sequencing used bulk RNA from unsorted whole blood, so alpha and beta chains could not be paired. The research as a whole found: Matching against VDJdb was skewed toward anti-spike CD8 responses, likely underestimated virus-specific expansions, and missed private and CD4 specificities.

This was a case-control study nested in a cohort of healthcare workers in London, UK, who had nasopharyngeal swab PCR tests and blood samples taken every week. Healthcare workers were recruited between 23 and 31 March 2020, during the week of the UK lockdown, and were followed weekly for up to roughly 15 weeks. The CDR3, cysteine through phenylalanine, is 12 amino acids long. The entry retains the CDR3 DNA only, 36 bases that are in frame from base 1. Clipping removes 6 bases from V and 5 bases from J, with 3 as the unmatched junction base count. CDR1 and CDR2 were assigned from the germline V gene as SQVTM and ANQGSEA.

Sequenced material: whole blood. The source is an adult who was a healthcare worker with PCR-confirmed SARS-CoV-2 infection or an uninfected control (not recorded which). The chain is assembled from TRBV29-1 and TRBJ2-7, with 11 bases matching TRBD1. The sequenced DNA: TGCAGCGTGAGGACAGGGGGCGACGAGCAGTACTTC. This is translated as CSVRTGGDEQYF.